These T cell receptor beta chains were read from a single sample in a study of shared clonotypes between healthy human individuals. Profiling relied on immunoSEQ multiplex PCR, and the TCRdb table lists in-frame clones only, not all of them. Here the sample spans more than 500,000 clones, roughly 95% being singletons. Sequences were obtained from naive CD4+ T cells sorted from blood. The receptor source for this set is a woman in her twenties or thirties in good health. CDR3s include the opening cysteine and the closing phenylalanine or tryptophan. A D gene is named only where the DNA matches it firmly. Expanded clones get a size class; other rows say once, few or many, or leave the size out.

TRBJ2-5,.,.,TRBV27,CASSPWGMAGTQYF,TGTGCCAGCAGCCCATGGGGGATGGCTGGGACCCAGTACTTC
TRBJ2-3,TRBD2,.,TRBV5-1,CASSPGLVSTDTQYF,TGCGCCAGCAGCCCCGGACTAGTAAGCACAGATACGCAGTATTTT
TRBJ1-1,TRBD1,.,TRBV5-1,CASSLQGASSEAFF,TGCGCCAGCAGCTTACAGGGGGCGTCGTCTGAAGCTTTCTTT
TRBJ2-7,.,.,TRBV5-1,CASSLVGTYEQYF,TGCGCCAGCAGCTTGGTCGGGACCTACGAGCAGTACTTC
TRBJ2-5,.,.,TRBV5-6,CASSFPGRGGETQYF,TGTGCCAGCAGCTTCCCCGGGAGAGGAGGAGAGACCCAGTACTTC
TRBJ2-2,TRBD2,.,TRBV27,CASSTSGSSAGELFF,TGTGCCAGCAGTACTAGCGGGAGTAGTGCCGGGGAGCTGTTTTTT
TRBJ1-5,.,few,TRBV11-2,CASSKILAPQHF,TGTGCCAGCAGCAAGATCTTGGCGCCCCAGCATTTT
TRBJ1-1,.,.,TRBV19,CASSIGRLTEAFF,TGTGCCAGTAGTATAGGTCGTCTCACTGAAGCTTTCTTT
TRBJ2-1,.,.,TRBV19,CASSIGQGRYYNEQFF,TGTGCCAGTAGTATAGGGCAGGGAAGGTACTACAATGAGCAGTTCTTC
TRBJ2-7,.,once,TRBV28,CASSTGSESSYEQYF,TGTGCCAGCAGTACAGGGTCTGAAAGCTCCTACGAGCAGTACTTC
TRBJ2-3,TRBD1,.,TRBV5-1,CASSFTSLLVRGTDTQYF,TGCGCCAGCAGCTTTACTTCTCTGTTGGTCAGGGGGACAGATACGCAGTATTTT
TRBJ1-2,TRBD1,.,TRBV2,CASSGAGQRTYGYTF,TGTGCCAGCAGTGGTGCGGGACAGAGAACCTATGGCTACACCTTC
TRBJ2-7,TRBD1,.,TRBV6-5,CASSLEGQGHEQYF,TGTGCCAGCAGCCTAGAGGGACAGGGCCACGAGCAGTACTTC
TRBJ1-2,.,.,TRBV6-5,CASSTGSWGYTF,TGTGCCAGCAGTACAGGGTCGTGGGGCTACACCTTC
TRBJ1-4,TRBD1,.,TRBV18,CASSRQGATTNEKLFF,TGTGCCAGCTCACGACAGGGGGCTACAACTAATGAAAAACTGTTTTTT
TRBJ2-1,.,.,TRBV27,CASSLWEAVNEQFF,TGTGCCAGCAGTTTGTGGGAAGCGGTCAATGAGCAGTTCTTC
TRBJ2-1,.,.,TRBV5-4,CASSLSVSSYNEQFF,TGTGCCAGCAGCCTCTCAGTGAGCTCCTACAATGAGCAGTTCTTC
TRBJ1-2,.,.,TRBV5-8,CASSFSRNYGYTF,TGTGCCAGCAGCTTCAGCCGTAACTATGGCTACACCTTC
TRBJ1-1,.,few,TRBV7-2,CASRSWYTEAFF,TGTGCCAGCAGATCTTGGTACACTGAAGCTTTCTTT
TRBJ1-2,TRBD1,.,TRBV28,CASETGDGYTF,TGTGCCAGTGAGACAGGGGACGGCTACACCTTC
TRBJ2-5,TRBD1,.,TRBV28,CASSFMDREETQYF,TGTGCCAGCAGTTTTATGGACAGGGAAGAGACCCAGTACTTC
TRBJ2-1,.,.,TRBV25-1,CASSVTNQQFF,TGTGCCAGCAGTGTGACCAATCAGCAGTTCTTC
TRBJ2-7,.,.,TRBV28,CASTPLEGEQYF,TGTGCCAGTACCCCCTTGGAGGGCGAGCAGTACTTC
TRBJ2-3,TRBD2,.,TRBV10-3,CAIKGLAGDRTDTQYF,TGTGCCATCAAAGGACTAGCGGGAGACCGCACAGATACGCAGTATTTT
TRBJ2-1,TRBD2,.,TRBV4-1,CASSQVSTSGYEQFF,TGCGCCAGCAGCCAAGTGAGCACTAGCGGGTATGAGCAGTTCTTC
TRBJ2-1,TRBD2,.,TRBV2,CATKRELGNEQFF,TGTGCCACCAAGCGGGAGCTTGGAAATGAGCAGTTCTTC
TRBJ2-7,TRBD2,.,TRBV4-2,CASSHESGGSYEQYF,TGTGCCAGCAGCCATGAGTCTGGCGGGAGTTACGAGCAGTACTTC
TRBJ1-5,.,.,TRBV18,CASSPWDTSNQPQHF,TGTGCCAGCTCACCCTGGGATACGAGCAATCAGCCCCAGCATTTT